These T cell receptor beta chains were read from a single sample in a study of T cell responses to AZD1222 COVID-19 vaccine. Sequencing was performed with immunoSEQ multiplex PCR; in TCRdb, only in-frame clones are kept and a portion is missing. Counted here are around 130,000 clones, 90% occurring once; the ten biggest clones make up 4% to 4.5%. This sample comprised peripheral blood, obtained 28 days after the second dose of the MenACWY control vaccine. These receptors originate from an adult who received the MenACWY meningococcal vaccine as a control. Each CDR3 is given with its conserved first and last residue.

V gene,J gene,CDR3 protein
TRBV9,TRBJ1-4,CASSRDRGFNEKLFF
TRBV19,TRBJ1-2,CASSAGTGGYGYTF
TRBV10-2,TRBJ1-4,CASSEIGRNEKLFF
TRBV4-2,TRBJ1-4,CASSQVQDGGNEKLFF
TRBV6-4,TRBJ2-1,CASSDSGGRSYNEQFF
TRBV28,TRBJ1-1,CASSLGMNTEAFF
TRBV5-6,TRBJ1-5,CASSRTGNQPQHF
TRBV12-1,TRBJ1-5,CASSSLQGACNQPQHF
TRBV9,TRBJ2-1,CASSTRTSGSSYNEQFF
TRBV28,TRBJ2-7,CASSPLEGGGYEQYF
TRBV28,TRBJ2-5,CASNHGKETQYF
TRBV3-1/TRBV3-2,TRBJ2-7,CASSQRRTSGNEQYF
TRBV5-8,TRBJ2-5,CASSLALPGVQETQYF
TRBV7-6,TRBJ2-1,CASSLYGTGKYNEQFF